The 31 T cell receptor beta chains listed next were all sequenced from one sample in a study of CD8 T cells in ankylosing spondylitis. Whole-study findings and limits: Seemingly characteristic of ankylosing spondylitis blood was a TCR beta motif consisting of roughly 8 highly homologous variants.

Their recognized antigens are unknown. TCRdb fed the 5' RACE reads into MiXCR, producing one record per CDR3 protein. The table has a few hundred thousand distinct CDR3 sequences, about a sixth seen once. The source material was blood, either unsorted or a sorted T cell fraction (not recorded which). The receptors come from a male donor with ankylosing spondylitis.

Only a few counts were recorded for this clonotype. The CDR3 sequence is CASSDPSGQEQYF. In DNA, the CDR3 is TGCGCCAGCAGCGACCCAAGCGGGCAGGAGCAGTACTTC. The chain couples TRBV5-1 to TRBJ2-7, with D possibly TRBD2 on 6 matching bases. Trimming pared 4 bases from V and 7 bases from J, leaving 15 bases between. Germline V gene sequence: CDR1 SGHRS, CDR2 YFSETQ. The CDR3 covers 13 residues. Drawing the rest from reference TRBV5-1 and TRBJ2-7, the complete variable domain is KAGVTQTPRYLIKTRGQQVTLSCSPISGHRSVSWYQQTPGQGLQFLFEYFSETQRNKGNFPGRFSGRQFSNSRSEMNVSTLELGDSALYLCASSDPSGQEQYFGPGTRLTVT.

This chain joins TRBV30 and TRBJ2-5; D is perhaps TRBD2 (6 bases). This CDR3 spans 13 amino acids. Germline V gene sequence: CDR1 GTSNPN, CDR2 SVGIG (reference sequence). Trimming took off 3 bases at V and 4 bases at J, with 12 bases between the two ends. CDR3 sequence (DNA): TGTGCCTGGAGCTCCGGGGAGGCAGAGACCCAGTACTTC. As protein: CAWSSGEAETQYF.

This clonotype was detected ten times or more. The chain joins TRBV12-3 or TRBV12-4 to TRBJ2-2; TRBD1 might be the D (6 bases). The CDR3 runs 12 residues. Trimming removed 7 bases at V and 13 bases at J, with 16 bases between. In nucleotides, the CDR3 is TGTGCCAGCACCCAGAGGGGGTATGCGCTGTTTTTT. As protein: CASTQRGYALFF.

There are a few counts of this clonotype. The chain recombines TRBV3-1 with TRBJ2-2; TRBD2 agrees at 13 bases. CDR3 length: 17 residues. The V segment lost 3 bases and the J segment 2 bases; nucleotides outside the gene matches: 3. The germline V gene has CDR1 LGHDT and CDR2 YNNKEL (reference sequence). CDR3 residues: CASSQTSGRLNTGELFF. CDR3 sequence (DNA): TGTGCCAGCAGCCAGACTAGCGGGAGGCTAAACACCGGGGAGCTGTTTTTT.

In its sample, this clonotype was seen a few times. V usage is TRBV14 and J usage is TRBJ2-7, with TRBD1 matching 9 bases. Germline CDR1 is SGHDN and CDR2 is FVKESK. The V and J ends lost 4 bases and 0 bases, in that order; junction bases with no gene match: 7. CDR3 size: 16 residues. Here the CDR3 DNA reads TGTGCCAGCAGCCCCACAGGGGGCCTCAGCTCCTACGAGCAGTACTTC. Translation gives CASSPTGGLSSYEQYF.

This chain uses TRBV3-1 with TRBJ2-7; TRBD2 matches 9 bases. The CDR3 contains 15 residues. V shed 5 bases, J shed 2 bases, and the junction held 7 bases outside the gene matches. The germline V gene encodes CDR1 LGHDT and CDR2 YNNKEL (reference sequence). CDR3 residues: CASSTASGGPYEQYF. The DNA for the CDR3 is TGTGCCAGCAGCACCGCCAGCGGGGGGCCCTACGAGCAGTACTTC.

V usage is TRBV5-1 and J usage is TRBJ2-5; the match to TRBD1 covers 10 bases. Trimming cost V 7 bases and J 7 bases; bases outside gene matches: 13. The length of the CDR3 is 15 residues. Per the germline V gene, CDR1 is SGHRS and CDR2 is YFSETQ. CDR3 in amino acids: CASAPNPGQGWTQYF. DNA of the CDR3: TGCGCCAGCGCCCCCAATCCGGGACAGGGGTGGACCCAGTACTTC.

The rearrangement uses TRBV6-1 and TRBJ2-1, with 11 bases lining up with TRBD2. V shed 1 base, J shed 10 bases, and the junction held 9 bases outside the gene matches. The CDR3 has 16 amino acids. Germline V gives CDR1 MNHNS, CDR2 SASEGT. CDR3 nucleotide sequence: TGTGCCAGCAGTGAAGGTAGCGGGGGGGCCGTAGGGGAGCAGTTCTTC. This sequence encodes CASSEGSGGAVGEQFF.

This clonotype was counted ten times or more. The chain has TRBV12-3 or TRBV12-4 and TRBJ1-5; 7 positions agree with TRBD1. CDR3 length: 17 residues. V was pared by 0 bases and J by 0 bases, with 5 bases of the junction left unmatched. The CDR3 region has the DNA TGTGCCAGCAGTTTAGCGGCAGGGGGGTATAGCAATCAGCCCCAGCATTTT. Protein: CASSLAAGGYSNQPQHF.

Here the CDR3 DNA reads TGTGCCAGCAGTTACTCCCGGGACAGGGGGCTTCTAGACGCTGAAGCTTTCTTT. Its protein product is CASSYSRDRGLLDAEAFF. V usage is TRBV6-5 and J usage is TRBJ1-1; TRBD1 matches 12 bases. The CDR3 sequence is 18 residues long. The junction had 11 bases not matched to a gene; V was cut back by 0 bases and J by 6 bases. From germline, CDR1 is MNHEY and CDR2 SVGAGI.

This sequence joins TRBV23-1 and TRBJ2-1; D gene uncertain. TRBV23-1 is identified as an open reading frame with a role that is uncertain. The V end was cut by 3 bases, the J end by 5 bases, with 17 bases between. This CDR3 is built from 16 residues. The CDR3 sequence is CASSHLPLTQDNEQFF. The CDR3 nucleotides are TGCGCCAGCAGTCACCTCCCGCTAACCCAAGACAATGAGCAGTTCTTC.

This clonotype has just a few counts. Written as DNA, the CDR3 is TGCGCCAGCAGCTTGCGAGGGGAGCCCTACAATGAGCAGTTCTTC. It yields the protein CASSLRGEPYNEQFF. This rearrangement joins TRBV5-1 to TRBJ2-1; D tentatively reads TRBD1 or TRBD2 (5 bases each). Germline CDR1 SGHRS, CDR2 YFSETQ. CDR3 length: 15 residues. V was cut by 1 base and J by 2 bases, with 10 bases left in between.

The rearrangement links TRBV5-1 to TRBJ1-1; D not resolved. The CDR3 is 13 residues long. Germline CDR1 reads SGHRS; CDR2 reads YFSETQ. V lost 1 base and J 3 bases, leaving 7 bases between the germline ends. The chain's CDR3 is CASSLSADTEAFF. The CDR3 DNA reads TGCGCCAGCAGCTTGAGCGCGGACACTGAAGCTTTCTTT.

There are a few counts of this clonotype. The V call is TRBV9, the J call TRBJ2-2, with 7 bases aligning to TRBD2. Germline-derived CDR1 and CDR2 are SGDLS and YYNGEE. The CDR3 totals 15 residues. V was clipped by 3 bases and J by 1 base; unmatched bases: 3. For the CDR3, the DNA is TGTGCCAGCAGCGAAATAGCGGGGAACACCGGGGAGCTGTTTTTT. Its protein product is CASSEIAGNTGELFF.

Only a few counts were recorded for this clonotype. The V gene is TRBV5-1, the J gene TRBJ2-7; D gene ambiguous. V dropped 2 bases and J dropped 2 bases, with 8 bases sitting between them. Germline V CDR1 and CDR2: SGHRS, YFSETQ. The CDR3 has 13 residues. CDR3 loop: CASSFSGPYEQYF. CDR3 bases: TGCGCCAGCAGCTTTTCAGGACCCTACGAGCAGTACTTC.

The table lists this clonotype with a count of one. The chain joins TRBV12-3 or TRBV12-4 to TRBJ2-7; a possible D gene is TRBD2 (6 bases). The V end was cut by 2 bases, the J end by 2 bases, with 22 bases between. CDR3 length equals 18 residues. The CDR3 region is CASSLLSPRVAATYEQYF. CDR3 DNA: TGTGCCAGCAGTTTATTATCCCCGAGGGTAGCGGCAACCTACGAGCAGTACTTC.

This clonotype was recorded a few times. J is TRBJ1-1 and V is TRBV29-1, with a weak D call TRBD1 (5 bases). The ends were cut back, 4 bases at V and 4 bases at J, with 10 bases in the middle. Germline V CDR1 and CDR2: SQVTM, ANQGSEA. The CDR3 covers 12 residues. The CDR3 DNA follows: TGCAGCGTTGCCCCAAGGGGCACTGAAGCTTTCTTT. Encoded protein: CSVAPRGTEAFF.

This clonotype appeared a few times. V is TRBV11-2 and J is TRBJ2-7, with 9 bases lining up with TRBD1. Germline assignment: CDR1 SGHAT and CDR2 FQNNGV. Losses at the gene ends were 5 bases for V and 9 bases for J; bases not matched to a gene: 11. The CDR3 is 14 amino acids. CDR3 coding DNA: TGTGCCAGCAGCAAAGACAGGGGGGGAAATGGGCAGTACTTC. It yields the protein CASSKDRGGNGQYF.

CDR3 in DNA: TGTGCCAGCAGTGAGGCGGGGTTGGGGCAGCCCCAGCATTTT. It translates to CASSEAGLGQPQHF. V and J are TRBV6-1 and TRBJ1-5; D gene unclear. CDR1 is MNHNS and CDR2 is SASEGT in the germline V gene. CDR3 length equals 14 residues. V lost 3 bases and J lost 7, with 13 bases in between.

This clonotype came up a few times. The V call is TRBV5-5, the J call TRBJ1-3; no reliable D call. Germline V gives CDR1 SGHKS, CDR2 YYEKEE (reference sequence). The CDR3 is 16 residues long. Trimming took off 0 bases at V and 0 bases at J, with 10 bases between the two ends. The CDR3 DNA is TGTGCCAGCAGCTTGGGGCAGAAGAGCTCTGGAAACACCATATATTTT. Its translation is CASSLGQKSSGNTIYF.

This clonotype has ten or more counts. This chain links TRBV27 with TRBJ1-1; the match to TRBD1 covers 7 bases. With V trimmed by 3 bases and J by 6 bases, 13 bases remained unmatched. The CDR3 totals 16 residues. CDR1 is MNHEY and CDR2 is SMNVEV in the germline V gene (reference sequence). The CDR3 sequence: CASSFAWTGRGAEAFF. The CDR3 region has the DNA TGTGCCAGCAGTTTCGCATGGACAGGCCGTGGGGCTGAAGCTTTCTTT.

This chain's CDR3 is CASSPNRDRAQHF. The CDR3 DNA reads TGTGCCAGCAGTCCAAACCGGGACAGGGCCCAGCATTTT. The V call is TRBV6-2 or TRBV6-3, the J call TRBJ1-5; 9 nucleotides match TRBD1. This CDR3 has 13 residues. The germline V gene has CDR1 MNHEY and CDR2 SVGEGT. V lost 5 bases to trimming and J lost 11 bases; unmatched junction nucleotides: 7.

V gene TRBV7-8 combines with J gene TRBJ2-2; 7 bases agree with TRBD1. Per the germline V gene, CDR1 is SGHVS and CDR2 is FQNEAQ. Trimming cost V 6 bases and J 6 bases; bases outside gene matches: 7. CDR3 length: 14 residues. The chain's CDR3 is CASSTGAQAGELFF. Here the CDR3 DNA reads TGTGCCAGCAGTACAGGGGCGCAGGCCGGGGAGCTGTTTTTT.

This chain connects TRBV10-3 to TRBJ1-5; possibly TRBD1 for D (5 bases). CDR3 size: 15 residues. V shed 0 bases and J shed 4 bases, with 10 bases lying between them. CDR1 and CDR2 from the germline V gene are ENHRY and SYGVKD. The CDR3 DNA reads TGTGCCATCAGTGAGTCGCGACAGTTAAATCAGCCCCAGCATTTT. Residues: CAISESRQLNQPQHF.

This clonotype showed up just a few times. This chain uses TRBV15 with TRBJ1-1; D not resolved. Between the trimmed V and J ends, which lost 0 bases and 1 base, there was a span of 9 bases. This CDR3 contains 15 residues. Germline CDR1 LNHNV, CDR2 YYDKDF (reference sequence). In DNA, the CDR3 is TGTGCCACCAGCAGAGAGGGCGGTACGAACACTGAAGCTTTCTTT. Its translation is CATSREGGTNTEAFF.

This chain joins TRBV28 and TRBJ2-7; TRBD1 aligns across 7 bases. CDR1 and CDR2 (germline): MDHEN, SYDVKM. The CDR3 consists of 12 residues. V shed 8 bases, J shed 7 bases, and the junction held 8 bases outside the gene matches. The CDR3 region is CASGTALLEQYF. CDR3 coding DNA: TGTGCCAGCGGGACAGCCCTCCTGGAGCAGTACTTC.

This clonotype was detected many times. The chain is built from TRBV12-3 or TRBV12-4 and TRBJ1-5; D perhaps matches TRBD1 (6 bases). V was pared by 5 bases and J by 2 bases, with 13 bases between. The CDR3 spans 15 residues. The CDR3 is CASSQQGMGNQPQHF. CDR3 DNA: TGTGCCAGCAGTCAACAGGGTATGGGCAATCAGCCCCAGCATTTT.

The chain is built from TRBV20-1 and TRBJ1-2; unclear D gene. Germline CDR1 DFQATT, CDR2 SNEGSKA (reference sequence). The V gene lost 5 bases and the J gene lost 0 bases, with 7 bases spanning the gap. The CDR3 is 12 amino acids. For the CDR3, the DNA is TGCAGTGCTTGGCATACTAACTATGGCTACACCTTC. Translating gives CSAWHTNYGYTF.

This clonotype was picked up a small number of times. The chain employs TRBV7-9 and TRBJ2-3; 13 nucleotides match TRBD2. Unmatched junction bases numbered 6, after V lost 5 bases and J lost 10 bases. CDR3 length: 14 residues. Germline loops: CDR1 SEHNR, CDR2 FQNEAQ (reference sequence). The CDR3 bases are TGTGCCAGCAGCAGACTAGCGGGAGGTCCCGCGCAGTATTTT. Protein: CASSRLAGGPAQYF.

The sample holds a few counts of this clonotype. The chain uses TRBV20-1 and TRBJ2-7; TRBD1 or TRBD2 may be the D gene (6 bases each). Germline-derived CDR1 and CDR2 are DFQATT and SNEGSKA (reference sequence). This CDR3 has 15 residues. V was trimmed by 0 bases and J by 5 bases, leaving 17 bases between them. CDR3 DNA: TGCAGTGCTAGAGAACCCCGGGGGCCTTCGGACGAGCAGTACTTC. This gives the protein CSAREPRGPSDEQYF.

This clonotype was seen only a few times. The rearrangement joins TRBV12-3 or TRBV12-4 to TRBJ2-1; maybe TRBD2 (6 bases). The CDR3 runs to 13 residues. V was pared by 3 bases and J by 10 bases, with 13 bases between. DNA of the CDR3: TGTGCCAGCAGTTTCAGGGAGGCGCGGGAGCAGTTCTTC. Its protein product is CASSFREAREQFF.